This TCR beta chain was found in a study of blood T cell repertoires in COVID-19. The wider study: Researchers got acute and convalescent COVID-19 samples from the United States, Italy and Spain. Nucleic acid was either cDNA or gDNA, and it came from T cells, B-cell-depleted T cells, or PBMCs.

In the authors' methods: Amplification with reference gene primers provided the estimates of nucleated cell counts. Clones were sequenced by immunoSEQ multiplex PCR, and TCRdb holds only the in-frame ones, with some missing. V and J calls and clone size are as listed in that table; D and trimming were resolved from the DNA. Among about 12,000 clones listed, roughly nine tenths were seen once. The receptor's source is a woman in her sixties or seventies with active COVID-19. Source material: peripheral blood.

The CDR3 nucleotides read TGTGCCAGCAGCCCTTGGACTAGCGGCATAGCCAAAAACATTCAGTACTTC. Residues: CASSPWTSGIAKNIQYF. This sequence joins TRBV5-4 and TRBJ2-4; 10 bases agree with TRBD2. The V gene's germline CDR1 is SGHNT and CDR2 YYREEE (reference sequence). CDR3 length: 17 residues. The V gene end was trimmed by 4 bases and the J gene end by 0 bases; junction bases not matched to a gene: 7.